This T cell receptor beta chain was recorded in a study of cytomegalovirus exposure and HLA in healthy donors. Primers included in the PCR were 60 Vbeta and 13 Jbeta primers. Sequencing used immunoSEQ multiplex PCR; TCRdb keeps in-frame clones, though not all of them. The data hold 150,000 to 200,000 clones, with less than 85% observed a single time. On this clone: The antigen remains undetermined.

Study-level findings and limits: Some V segments, TRBV6-2 and TRBV6-3 among them, were indistinguishable and were therefore excluded. A later analysis associated 15,000 or so TCR beta sequences with HLA alleles at a 0.05 false discovery rate.

Germline V CDR1 and CDR2: MNHEY, SVGAGI. CDR3 length equals 16 residues. With 4 bases clipped from V and 0 bases from J, the junction kept 7 bases outside the gene matches. This chain joins TRBV6-5 and TRBJ2-5, with TRBD1 matching over 8 bases. The sample was PBMCs. The sequence derives from a man between 18 and 29 years old in good health and CMV-seronegative. The CDR3 DNA follows: TGTGCCAGCAGTTCCCTCCGGGACAGGCACCAAGAGACCCAGTACTTC. Amino acids: CASSSLRDRHQETQYF.